The next 5 T cell receptor beta chains were all read from a single sample in a study of T cell repertoires in ileal Crohn's disease. Method: immunoSEQ multiplex PCR; TCRdb's copy keeps in-frame clones and lacks some. The sample yields about 11,000 clones, around 79% seen once. Time point here: neoterminal ileum biopsy at postoperative endoscopy, about 6 months after surgery. Sample: ileal tissue. Receptors originate from an adult with Crohn's disease.

The sample holds one count of this clone. The V call is TRBV9, the J call TRBJ1-6; TRBD1 matches at 7 bases. V trimming: 0 bases; J trimming: 9 bases; junction bases outside the gene matches: 6. The CDR3 contains 15 residues. Germline-derived CDR1 and CDR2 are SGDLS and YYNGEE. The CDR3 sequence is CASSVVGDRSSPLHF. The CDR3 DNA is TGTGCCAGCAGCGTAGTTGGGGACAGATCTTCACCCCTCCACTTT.

The chain joins TRBV18 to TRBJ2-5; D perhaps matches TRBD2 (6 bases). V was pared by 4 bases and J by 4 bases, with 16 bases between. Looked up from germline, CDR1 is KGHSH and CDR2 is LQKENI. The length of the CDR3 is 15 residues. CDR3 nucleotides: TGTGCCAGCTCACAATTGGACACGGAGGGAGAGACCCAGTACTTC. This sequence encodes CASSQLDTEGETQYF.

The V gene is TRBV19, the J gene TRBJ1-2; TRBD1 agrees at 8 bases. J gave up 8 bases and V 4 bases, and 9 bases lay outside the gene matches. This CDR3 comprises 14 residues. The germline CDR1 and CDR2 sequences are LNHDA and SQIVND (reference sequence). CDR3 in amino acids: CASSTRTGSLGYTF. The CDR3 nucleotides are TGTGCCAGTAGTACCAGGACAGGGAGCTTGGGCTACACCTTC.

This rearrangement joins TRBV11-2 to TRBJ2-2; D gene unclear. Per germline, CDR1 SGHAT and CDR2 FQNNGV. The CDR3 extends over 12 amino acids. Trimming left V 5 bases short and J 8 bases short, with 9 bases between. This CDR3 reads CASSPVRGELFF. CDR3 nucleotides: TGTGCCAGCAGCCCCGTTCGGGGGGAGCTGTTTTTT. Full variable domain (remainder filled in from reference TRBV11-2 and TRBJ2-2): EAGVAQSPRYKIIEKRQSVAFWCNPISGHATLYWYQQILGQGPKLLIQFQNNGVVDDSQLPKDRFSAERLKGVDSTLKIQPAKLEDSAVYLCASSPVRGELFFGEGSRLTVL.

V is TRBV6-6 and J is TRBJ2-1; D might be TRBD1 (5 bases). Germline-derived CDR1 and CDR2 are MNHNY and SVGAGI (reference sequence). The CDR3 runs to 12 residues. Trimming removed 5 bases from V and 7 bases from J, with 9 bases in between. CDR3 sequence reads: CASSPRQNEQFF. DNA of the CDR3: TGTGCCAGCAGTCCTCGACAGAATGAGCAGTTCTTC.